This paragraph reports one TCR beta chain. Its antigen is as yet unknown. This record comes from a study of shared clonotypes between healthy human individuals. Overall study context: Researchers assigned three CD4 naive, three CD4 memory, two CD8 naive and one CD8 memory plate to each donor. Study-wide results and limits: Only blood was sampled, and tissue TCR repertoires likely differ from blood ones. Generation of non-shared clonotypes was less probable than generation of clonotypes shared by all four donors.

CD4+ cells underwent separation, giving CD45RA+ naive and CD45RA-negative memory subsets. V was trimmed by 7 bases and J by 7 bases, leaving 14 bases between them. Germline V lookup: CDR1 MDHEN, CDR2 SYDVKM. The CDR3 extends over 13 amino acids. Sequencing was performed with immunoSEQ multiplex PCR; in TCRdb, only in-frame clones are kept and a portion is missing. The sample consists of 2 million to 2.5 million clones, more than 85% of them appearing once. The source material was naive CD4+ T cells from PBMCs. Stated subset: CD45RA+ positively selected. This clonotype was sampled from a man aged 18 to 35 in good health. Some clones in this sample may be carry-over from other donors' samples. V usage is TRBV28 and J usage is TRBJ1-5; the D is unclear. The CDR3 coding sequence is TGTGCCAGCATTCGACCCGGAGGGCAGCCCCAGCATTTT. Protein sequence: CASIRPGGQPQHF.